This T cell receptor (beta chain) was captured in a study of T-cell memory formation after mild COVID-19. One entry per CDR3 protein, called by TCRdb with MiXCR from the 5' RACE reads. The sample lists about 200,000 distinct CDR3 sequences, 9.5% seen once, with approximately 3.3% in the top ten. This CDR3 has 16 amino acids. Losses at the gene ends were 5 bases for V and 3 bases for J; bases not matched to a gene: 7. In germline, CDR1 is SGHRS, CDR2 YFSETQ. This clonotype was detected a few times. The sequence derives from a man younger than 30 who had mild COVID-19 (a few samples of this study predate the infection). Cell type and time point are not known. The chain carries TRBV5-1 and TRBJ2-2; TRBD1 aligns across 10 bases. The sequenced material came from PBMCs or a T cell subset sorted from them (not recorded which). The CDR3 region is CASRTPGTGDTGELFF. The CDR3 DNA is TGCGCCAGCAGAACCCCCGGGACAGGGGACACCGGGGAGCTGTTTTTT.